This TCR beta chain was captured by sequencing in a study of CD8+CD57+ T cells in acquired aplastic anemia. Investigators profiled TCR beta VDJ and CDR3 from genomic DNA template. TCRdb re-analysed the reads in MiXCR, keeping a single row per CDR3 protein. The data hold under 250,000 distinct CDR3 sequences, with less than 75% observed a single time. Trimming took 7 bases from V and 8 from J; bases not matched to a gene: 6. In germline, CDR1 is LNHDA, CDR2 SQIVND (reference sequence). The CDR3 totals 14 residues. Whoever was chosen for sequencing had shown CD8+CD57+ cell expansion by flow cytometry. The origin of this receptor is a human donor with aplastic anemia. This sequence joins TRBV19 and TRBJ1-6; 9 nucleotides match TRBD1. Source material: sorted CD4+, CD8+, or CD8+CD57+ T cells (not recorded which) from PBMCs. The DNA for the CDR3 is TGTGCCAGTACCAGGACAGGGGTCGATTCACCCCTCCACTTT. Translation: CASTRTGVDSPLHF.